The entry below describes one TCR beta chain. V shed 2 bases and J shed 0 bases, with 10 bases lying between them. The CDR3 has 15 amino acids. From germline, CDR1 is KGHSH and CDR2 LQKENI. This entry comes from a study of T cell repertoires in cytomegalovirus infection. One entry per CDR3 protein, called by TCRdb with MiXCR from the reads. The table includes about 360,000 distinct CDR3 sequences, around a sixth detected once. This clonotype was obtained from a human donor in good health (CMV status not recorded). Some clones in this sample may be carry-over from other donors' samples. Specimen: PBMCs. The chain uses TRBV18 and TRBJ2-5; tentatively, D is TRBD1 (5 bases). CDR3 in amino acids: CASSPVSRDQETQYF. The CDR3 DNA reads TGTGCCAGCTCACCAGTTTCCAGGGACCAAGAGACCCAGTACTTC.